Following are 26 T cell receptor beta chains from one sample sequenced in a study of cytomegalovirus exposure and HLA in healthy donors. This PCR relied on a set of 60 Vbeta primers and 13 Jbeta primers. Assay: immunoSEQ multiplex PCR; the TCRdb copy retains only in-frame clones and omits some. Of under 150,000 clones in the sample, 70% to 85% were seen once. The sequenced sample was PBMCs. These receptors were collected from a boy between 2 and 10 years old in good health and CMV-seronegative.

This chain joins TRBV10-3 and TRBJ2-7; the D gene is possibly TRBD2 (5 bases). CDR3 length equals 13 residues. V was shortened by 5 bases and J by 1 base, with 9 bases between the two germline ends. From germline, CDR1 is ENHRY and CDR2 SYGVKD. CDR3 sequence reads: CAISWELSYEQYF. The DNA of the CDR3 is TGTGCCATCAGTTGGGAGTTGTCCTACGAGCAGTACTTC.

This clone has more than one count but fewer than ten. V and J are TRBV7-8 and TRBJ2-1; TRBD2 agrees at 11 bases. Trimming cost V 4 bases and J 4 bases; bases outside gene matches: 9. The CDR3 loop spans 17 amino acids. Germline lookup yields CDR1 SGHVS and CDR2 FQNEAQ. The CDR3 protein is CASSWASGGRMYNEQFF. The CDR3 coding sequence is TGTGCCAGCAGCTGGGCTAGCGGGGGGCGGATGTACAATGAGCAGTTCTTC.

The V and J genes are TRBV5-5 and TRBJ1-2; 7 bases align to TRBD1. Germline CDR1 is SGHKS and CDR2 is YYEKEE (reference sequence). The V gene end was trimmed by 4 bases and the J gene end by 4 bases; junction bases not matched to a gene: 7. The CDR3 is made up of 14 amino acids. CDR3 sequence (DNA): TGTGCCAGCAGCCCCGCGGGGACAGTCTATGGCTACACCTTC. Translated, it gives CASSPAGTVYGYTF.

In its sample, this clone was seen a few times. This rearrangement joins TRBV11-2 to TRBJ1-2, with unresolved D. Germline CDR1 is SGHAT and CDR2 is FQNNGV. The germline V and J ends were trimmed by 4 bases and 10 bases, with 22 bases remaining between them. The CDR3 totals 15 residues. The CDR3 protein is CASSSHVGAPRAYTF. The CDR3 DNA sequence: TGTGCCAGCAGCTCGCATGTCGGTGCACCGAGGGCCTACACCTTC.

In DNA form, the CDR3 reads TGTGCCCACGGGATAGGCCTGTACACTGAAGCTTTCTTT. Translated, it gives CAHGIGLYTEAFF. The rearrangement links TRBV30 to TRBJ1-1, with D uncertain. V was shortened by 8 bases and J by 3 bases, with 16 bases between the two germline ends. Germline values: CDR1 GTSNPN, CDR2 SVGIG (reference sequence). The CDR3 is made up of 13 amino acids.

The chain joins TRBV9 to TRBJ1-2; 7 bases align to TRBD1. This CDR3 is 15 amino acids long. CDR1 is SGDLS, CDR2 YYNGEE, per germline. J was trimmed by 0 bases and V by 4 bases; bases with no gene match: 6. CDR3 nucleotide sequence: TGTGCCAGCAGCTCTTCCGACAGGGCTAACTATGGCTACACCTTC. As protein: CASSSSDRANYGYTF. Full variable domain (missing parts from reference TRBV9 and TRBJ1-2): DSGVTQTPKHLITATGQRVTLRCSPRSGDLSVYWYQQSLDQGLQFLIQYYNGEERAKGNILERFSAQQFPDLHSELNLSSLELGDSALYFCASSSSDRANYGYTFGSGTRLTVV.

The chain uses TRBV6-5 and TRBJ2-2; TRBD2 aligns across 9 bases. Losses at the gene ends were 5 bases for V and 3 bases for J; bases not matched to a gene: 1. The CDR3 consists of 14 residues. Germline V gene lookup returns CDR1 MNHEY and CDR2 SVGAGI. The CDR3 reads CASSIAGDTGELFF. The CDR3 region has the DNA TGTGCCAGCAGTATAGCGGGGGACACCGGGGAGCTGTTTTTT.

The chain combines TRBV6-4 with TRBJ2-3; TRBD2 matches 12 bases. J gave up 4 bases and V 6 bases, and 8 bases lay outside the gene matches. The CDR3 runs 16 residues. The germline gives CDR1 MRHNA, CDR2 SNTAGT. CDR3 nucleotides: TGTGCCAGCAGCCACGAGACTAGCGGGGGTGCAGATACGCAGTATTTT. Translated, it gives CASSHETSGGADTQYF.

J is TRBJ1-2 and V is TRBV4-3; TRBD1 matches 8 bases. V lost 3 bases to trimming and J lost 4 bases; unmatched junction nucleotides: 7. CDR3 length: 15 residues. Germline CDR1 LGHNA, CDR2 YSLEER. CDR3 residues: CASSQGRGTGYGYTF. The CDR3, as DNA: TGCGCCAGCAGCCAGGGTAGAGGGACAGGCTATGGCTACACCTTC.

This chain uses TRBV7-2 with TRBJ2-1; the D gene is possibly TRBD2 (6 bases). Deletions cut 3 bases from V and 8 bases from J, with 14 bases between. This CDR3 spans 14 amino acids. Germline assignment: CDR1 SGHTA and CDR2 FQGNSA. The CDR3, as DNA: TGTGCCAGCAGCTTTCGCCGACTAGGGTATGAGCAGTTCTTC. Its protein product is CASSFRRLGYEQFF.

The chain employs TRBV15 and TRBJ2-7, with 8 bases identical to TRBD1. From germline, CDR1 is LNHNV and CDR2 YYDKDF (reference sequence). CDR3 length: 15 amino acids. V dropped 0 bases and J dropped 2; count of bases not matched to a gene: 3. CDR3: CATSRDQGAPYEQYV. The CDR3 DNA reads as TGTGCCACCAGCAGAGATCAGGGGGCCCCCTACGAGCAGTACGTC.

This clone was detected only once. The rearrangement uses TRBV5-6 and TRBJ1-4; TRBD1 aligns across 7 bases. In germline, CDR1 is SGHDT, CDR2 YYEEEE. The V segment lost 2 bases and the J segment 2 bases; nucleotides outside the gene matches: 9. This CDR3 region has 17 residues. CDR3 DNA sequence: TGTGCCAGCAGCTTAAAGACAGGGATTTCGACTAATGAAAAACTGTTTTTT. Amino acids: CASSLKTGISTNEKLFF.

This rearrangement joins TRBV6-1 to TRBJ2-2, with a tentative D call TRBD2 (7 bases). Germline V gives CDR1 MNHNS, CDR2 SASEGT. The CDR3 contains 14 residues. V dropped 7 bases and J dropped 5 bases, with 14 bases sitting between them. CDR3 sequence reads: CASTAGAGTGELFF. The CDR3 DNA sequence: TGTGCCAGCACGGCGGGGGCGGGAACCGGGGAGCTGTTTTTT.

This rearrangement joins TRBV7-6 to TRBJ1-1; 9 bases line up with TRBD1. The germline V gene encodes CDR1 SGHVS and CDR2 FNYEAQ. This CDR3 is built from 15 residues. Losses at the gene ends were 5 bases for V and 2 bases for J; bases not matched to a gene: 6. The CDR3 region has the DNA TGTGCCAGCAGCCCACAGGGGGCGCTTAACACTGAAGCTTTCTTT. Protein sequence: CASSPQGALNTEAFF. Using reference TRBV7-6 and TRBJ1-1 for the parts outside the CDR3, the full variable domain is GAGVSQSPRYKVTKRGQDVALRCDPISGHVSLYWYRQALGQGPEFLTYFNYEAQQDKSGLPNDRFSAERPEGSISTLTIQRTEQRDSAMYRCASSPQGALNTEAFFGQGTRLTVV.

This clone was counted between two and nine times. This chain links TRBV9 with TRBJ1-3, with TRBD1 identical over 10 bases. Looked up from germline, CDR1 is SGDLS and CDR2 is YYNGEE. This CDR3 contains 18 residues. V was pared by 5 bases and J by 1 base, with 12 bases of the junction left unmatched. The DNA of the CDR3 is TGTGCCAGCAGTCCCGCCGGGACAGGGGTGGCATCTGGAAACACCATATATTTT. It is translated as CASSPAGTGVASGNTIYF.

The rearrangement uses TRBV6-1 and TRBJ1-6; D gene unclear. The V end was cut by 5 bases, the J end by 14 bases, with 22 bases between. Per germline, CDR1 MNHNS and CDR2 SASEGT. CDR3 length equals 15 residues. The CDR3 is CASSPKGPGGLTLHF. For the CDR3, the DNA is TGTGCCAGCAGTCCTAAAGGGCCGGGCGGGTTGACCCTCCACTTT.

CDR3 sequence reads: CASRHQQDLNTEAFF. CDR3 nucleotide sequence: TGCGCCAGCAGACACCAACAGGACCTGAACACTGAAGCTTTCTTT. The V gene is TRBV5-1, the J gene TRBJ1-1, with D perhaps TRBD1 (5 bases). V was pared by 5 bases and J by 0 bases, with 14 bases between. Germline CDR1 reads SGHRS; CDR2 reads YFSETQ. This CDR3 spans 15 amino acids.

The chain uses TRBV4-1 and TRBJ1-1; TRBD1 matches 7 bases. Germline lookup yields CDR1 MGHRA and CDR2 YSYEKL. This CDR3 spans 15 amino acids. With 5 bases clipped from V and 2 bases from J, the junction kept 8 bases outside the gene matches. The CDR3 spells CASSLGDSPNTEAFF. CDR3 in DNA: TGCGCCAGCAGCTTGGGGGACAGCCCTAACACTGAAGCTTTCTTT.

V usage is TRBV19 and J usage is TRBJ1-4; the D is unclear. The germline V and J ends were trimmed by 0 bases and 5 bases, with 7 bases remaining between them. Per the germline V gene, CDR1 is LNHDA and CDR2 is SQIVND (reference sequence). The CDR3 extends over 14 amino acids. The CDR3 DNA is TGTGCCAGTAGTATAGATTCGGGAAATGAAAAACTGTTTTTT. Its protein product is CASSIDSGNEKLFF.

The rearrangement joins TRBV5-1 to TRBJ2-2, with 10 bases matching TRBD2. The CDR3 sequence is 14 residues long. Germline loops: CDR1 SGHRS, CDR2 YFSETQ. The trim removed 1 base at V and 6 bases at J, leaving 0 bases unmatched. The CDR3 loop is CASSLTSGAGELFF. The CDR3 DNA reads TGCGCCAGCAGCTTGACTAGCGGGGCCGGGGAGCTGTTTTTT.

The gene calls are TRBV2 and TRBJ1-1; D is ambiguous. The germline V and J ends were trimmed by 1 base and 0 bases, with 6 bases remaining between them. In germline, CDR1 is SNHLY, CDR2 FYNNEI. The CDR3 loop spans 14 amino acids. The CDR3 loop reads CASSEVGLNTEAFF. Written as DNA, the CDR3 is TGTGCCAGCAGTGAAGTTGGGCTGAACACTGAAGCTTTCTTT.

This chain links TRBV5-5 with TRBJ1-2; a weak D match, TRBD1 (6 bases). Trimming removed 3 bases from V and 3 bases from J, with 12 bases in between. Germline lookup yields CDR1 SGHKS and CDR2 YYEKEE (reference sequence). The CDR3 extends over 14 amino acids. CDR3 in amino acids: CASSSNRVYYGYTF. DNA for the CDR3: TGTGCCAGCAGCTCCAACAGGGTTTACTATGGCTACACCTTC.

This clone has a single count. The V gene is TRBV19, the J gene TRBJ2-2, with 9 bases that match TRBD2. This CDR3 region has 15 residues. J lost 7 bases, V lost 8 bases, and 11 bases had no gene match. CDR1 is LNHDA, CDR2 SQIVND, per germline (reference sequence). DNA of the CDR3: TGTGCCAGTGAATTAGCGGGAGAGGGATACGGGGAGCTGTTTTTT. Residues: CASELAGEGYGELFF.

The chain has TRBV6-1 and TRBJ2-7; no firm D call. This CDR3 comprises 12 residues. With 5 bases removed from V and 9 bases from J, the gap between germline ends came to 14 bases. CDR1 and CDR2 (germline): MNHNS, SASEGT. As DNA, the CDR3 is TGTGCCAGCAGTCCGACTGATCTGAGGCAGTACGTC. Protein sequence: CASSPTDLRQYV.

On this clone: In the same sample, other DNA sequences code for this CDR3. This chain connects TRBV6-1 to TRBJ1-5; 9 positions match TRBD1. Losses at the gene ends were 3 bases for V and 5 bases for J; bases not matched to a gene: 8. The CDR3 runs 16 residues. Germline CDR1 MNHNS, CDR2 SASEGT. In DNA, the CDR3 is TGTGCCAGCAGTGAGGAGGGACAGGGCTATTATCAGCCCCAGCATTTT. This encodes CASSEEGQGYYQPQHF.

In its sample, this clone was seen once. The chain has TRBV4-1 and TRBJ1-1; 8 positions match TRBD1. The CDR3 consists of 14 residues. CDR1 is MGHRA, CDR2 YSYEKL, per germline. Trimming at V came to 4 bases and at J to 7 bases, leaving 8 bases not matched to a gene. CDR3 nucleotides: TGCGCCAGCAGCCCTCTGCAGGGGGCAGGTGAAGCTTTCTTT. This sequence encodes CASSPLQGAGEAFF.